The 29 T cell receptor beta chains below come from one sample, sequenced in a study of T cells after yellow fever vaccination. From the 5' RACE reads, TCRdb called clonotypes with MiXCR, one entry per CDR3 protein. Counted here are 450,000 to 550,000 distinct CDR3 sequences, less than 20% occurring once; the ten biggest clones make up approximately 15%. Sample: PBMCs, taken 15 days after the yellow fever booster vaccination. The receptors here all came from a young man who received the YFV17D yellow fever vaccine.

This clonotype turned up a few times. This sequence joins TRBV7-2 and TRBJ2-3; D gene uncertain. Between the trimmed V and J ends, which lost 5 bases and 12 bases, there was a span of 12 bases. The CDR3 contains 11 residues. Germline CDR1 reads SGHTA; CDR2 reads FQGNSA. The CDR3 DNA reads as TGTGCCAGCAGCCCGAACGAGATACAGTATTTT. Protein sequence: CASSPNEIQYF. Full variable domain (missing parts from reference TRBV7-2 and TRBJ2-3): GAGVSQSPSNKVTEKGKDVELRCDPISGHTALYWYRQSLGQGLEFLIYFQGNSAPDKSGLPSDRFSAERTGGSVSTLTIQRTQQEDSAVYLCASSPNEIQYFGPGTRLTVL.

Only a few counts were recorded for this clonotype. The V call is TRBV21-1, the J call TRBJ2-2; the tabulated D call, TRBD1, remains unverified against the DNA. TRBV21-1 is marked as a pseudogene. The CDR3 length is 14 residues. The chain's CDR3 is CASRKQGVTGELFF. The CDR3 DNA reads TGTGCCAGCAGGAAACAGGGGGTCACCGGGGAGCTGTTTTTT.

This clonotype was seen more than once but under ten times. The V call is TRBV18, the J call TRBJ1-2; D may be TRBD1 (5 bases). Trimming removed 6 bases from V and 7 bases from J, with 12 bases in between. This CDR3 region has 12 residues. CDR1 is KGHSH and CDR2 is LQKENI in the germline V gene. This CDR3 is CASSEGGTGYTF. The CDR3 DNA is TGTGCCAGCTCCGAGGGAGGGACTGGCTACACCTTC.

The chain carries TRBV6-5 and TRBJ2-7, with D maybe TRBD2 (7 bases). Germline CDR1 is MNHEY and CDR2 is SVGAGI. V lost 4 bases and J lost 1, with 17 bases in between. The CDR3 has 16 amino acids. CDR3 in amino acids: CASSSRGLAASYEQYF. CDR3 coding DNA: TGTGCCAGCAGTTCGCGGGGGCTAGCGGCTTCCTACGAGCAGTACTTC.

This clonotype was detected a few times. The chain links TRBV20-1 to TRBJ2-7, with D perhaps assigned TRBD1 or TRBD2 (5 bases each). Looked up from germline, CDR1 is DFQATT and CDR2 is SNEGSKA (reference sequence). CDR3 size: 12 residues. V was trimmed by 6 bases and J by 6 bases, leaving 15 bases between them. Written as DNA, the CDR3 is TGCAGTGCGGCGAGTGGGGGAATCGAGCAGTACTTC. It translates to CSAASGGIEQYF.

The chain combines TRBV19 with TRBJ2-5, with D perhaps TRBD2 (5 bases). V was cut by 5 bases and J by 5 bases, with 12 bases left in between. There are 13 residues in the CDR3. CDR1 and CDR2 from the germline V gene are LNHDA and SQIVND (reference sequence). CDR3 loop: CASSWTRGETQYF. CDR3 bases: TGTGCCAGTAGTTGGACGCGAGGGGAGACCCAGTACTTC.

This chain links TRBV5-4 with TRBJ2-5, with TRBD1 matching over 7 bases. Germline-derived CDR1 and CDR2 are SGHNT and YYREEE (reference sequence). CDR3 length: 15 amino acids. The junction had 5 bases not matched to a gene; V was cut back by 1 base and J by 2 bases. The CDR3 loop reads CASSLRTGVQETQYF. The CDR3 DNA follows: TGTGCCAGCAGCTTGAGGACAGGAGTTCAAGAGACCCAGTACTTC.

This chain connects TRBV5-1 to TRBJ2-3; 7 bases map to TRBD1. Germline CDR1 is SGHRS and CDR2 is YFSETQ. The length of the CDR3 is 15 residues. V shed 4 bases, J shed 6 bases, and the junction held 11 bases outside the gene matches. The CDR3 DNA reads TGCGCCAGCAGCCCGGGACAGATGGGGGCGGATACGCAGTATTTT. It specifies CASSPGQMGADTQYF.

The table lists this clonotype with a count of one. The chain combines TRBV18 with TRBJ1-2; tentative D call: TRBD1 (5 bases). Trimming removed 1 base at V and 3 bases at J, with 15 bases between. Per germline, CDR1 KGHSH and CDR2 LQKENI. The CDR3 is made up of 16 amino acids. The CDR3 protein is CASSPLQAGLDYGYTF. CDR3 nucleotides: TGTGCCAGCTCACCACTACAAGCAGGGCTCGACTATGGCTACACCTTC.

This clonotype was found a few times. The V gene is TRBV20-1, the J gene TRBJ2-5, with D perhaps TRBD1 or TRBD2 (5 bases each). The germline V and J ends were trimmed by 4 bases and 5 bases, with 14 bases remaining between them. CDR1 DFQATT and CDR2 SNEGSKA come from the germline V gene (reference sequence). CDR3 length equals 13 residues. The CDR3 sequence: CSAISGAFETQYF. The CDR3, as DNA: TGCAGTGCTATCTCCGGGGCGTTCGAGACCCAGTACTTC.

This clonotype has a count of ten or more. The chain recombines TRBV15 with TRBJ2-2; D is possibly TRBD1 (5 bases). Germline values: CDR1 LNHNV, CDR2 YYDKDF (reference sequence). V dropped 4 bases and J dropped 5 bases, with 14 bases sitting between them. This CDR3 contains 15 residues. For the CDR3, the DNA is TGTGCCACCAGCACCTTGGGGCGCGATACCGGGGAGCTGTTTTTT. It encodes CATSTLGRDTGELFF.

This clonotype appeared a few times. The genes are TRBV20-1 and TRBJ1-1, with D uncertain. The germline gives CDR1 DFQATT, CDR2 SNEGSKA (reference sequence). The V end lost 3 bases, the J end lost 1 base, and 15 bases lay between the germline ends. The length of the CDR3 is 15 residues. CDR3 amino acids: CSASSPSSGNTEAFF. The CDR3 nucleotides read TGCAGTGCTAGTTCGCCAAGTTCGGGGAACACTGAAGCTTTCTTT.

The CDR3, as DNA: TGTGCCAGCAGCTTGGCAGGGACGATCTCTGGGGCCAACGTCCTGACTTTC. Translated: CASSLAGTISGANVLTF. V and J are TRBV5-5 and TRBJ2-6; D tentatively fits TRBD1 or TRBD2 (5 bases each). Trimming shortened V by 0 bases and J by 0 bases, and 10 bases separated the two germline ends. The CDR3 is 17 amino acids. Germline V CDR1 and CDR2: SGHKS, YYEKEE (reference sequence).

The rearrangement links TRBV12-3 or TRBV12-4 to TRBJ2-4; tentative D call: TRBD2 (5 bases). The CDR3 runs to 19 residues. V shed 6 bases and J shed 0 bases, with 24 bases lying between them. CDR3 in amino acids: CASSLRGVSDTVAKNIQYF. In DNA, the CDR3 is TGTGCCAGCAGCCTCCGGGGTGTTTCAGACACAGTAGCCAAAAACATTCAGTACTTC.

The chain carries TRBV7-9 and TRBJ2-1; D is unresolved. V lost 5 bases and J lost 0, with 14 bases in between. Germline CDR1 SEHNR, CDR2 FQNEAQ (reference sequence). This CDR3 spans 16 amino acids. CDR3 nucleotide sequence: TGTGCCAGCAGCGACCCGGTCCTCAGCTCCTACAATGAGCAGTTCTTC. This codes for CASSDPVLSSYNEQFF.

The chain joins TRBV6-1 to TRBJ2-5, with TRBD1 as a possible D gene (7 bases). The CDR3 loop spans 18 amino acids. CDR1 and CDR2 (germline): MNHNS, SASEGT. The ends were cut back, 1 base at V and 4 bases at J, with 22 bases in the middle. Here the CDR3 DNA reads TGTGCCAGCAGTGAAGAAACGCCTGGGGACAGCGGGCGAGAGACCCAGTACTTC. As protein: CASSEETPGDSGRETQYF.

In its sample, this clonotype was seen a few times. The chain employs TRBV21-1 and TRBJ2-7; the DNA was not used to check the table's D call, TRBD2. TRBV21-1 is a documented pseudogene. The CDR3 has 17 amino acids. The CDR3 coding sequence is TGTGCCAGCAGCAAACCCCCGACTAGCGGGAGTGGGCACGAGCAGTACTTC. Its protein is CASSKPPTSGSGHEQYF.

The chain links TRBV7-9 to TRBJ1-4; D gene unclear. Germline V gene sequence: CDR1 SEHNR, CDR2 FQNEAQ (reference sequence). The V gene lost 4 bases and the J gene lost 8 bases, with 20 bases spanning the gap. This CDR3 region has 16 residues. CDR3 in amino acids: CASSSQVLGLGEKLFF. Here the CDR3 DNA reads TGTGCCAGCAGCTCCCAGGTTTTAGGACTTGGAGAAAAACTGTTTTTT.

This clonotype was counted a few times. The V and J genes are TRBV7-2 and TRBJ2-7; a weak D match, TRBD1 (6 bases). CDR3 length equals 15 residues. The V end lost 2 bases, the J end lost 1 base, and 12 bases lay between the germline ends. Germline-derived CDR1 and CDR2 are SGHTA and FQGNSA. CDR3 sequence reads: CASSLTTGSSYEQYF. CDR3 coding DNA: TGTGCCAGCAGCTTAACTACAGGGTCGTCCTACGAGCAGTACTTC.

This clonotype has only a few counts. The J gene is TRBJ1-2, the V gene TRBV11-2; possible D gene TRBD1, 5 bases. There are 12 residues in the CDR3. Germline CDR1 reads SGHAT; CDR2 reads FQNNGV. Between the trimmed V and J ends, which lost 6 bases and 8 bases, there was a span of 13 bases. The CDR3 coding sequence is TGTGCCAGCAGGGGTGGAGGGACCGGCTACACCTTC. It specifies CASRGGGTGYTF.

The rearrangement links TRBV7-2 to TRBJ1-5, with D tentatively TRBD1 (5 bases). Trimming removed 1 base from V and 6 bases from J, with 13 bases in between. CDR1 is SGHTA, CDR2 FQGNSA, per germline. The length of the CDR3 is 15 residues. This CDR3 reads CASSLGTGGPQPQHF. In nucleotides, the CDR3 is TGTGCCAGCAGCTTAGGGACCGGGGGTCCTCAGCCCCAGCATTTT.

This clonotype came up a few times. V usage is TRBV29-1 and J usage is TRBJ2-7, with D unresolved. V lost 3 bases to trimming and J lost 2 bases, with 8 bases between them. The CDR3 sequence is 12 residues long. Germline CDR1 reads SQVTM; CDR2 reads ANQGSEA. CDR3 sequence reads: CSVDSGTYEQYF. As DNA, the CDR3 is TGCAGCGTTGATAGTGGAACCTACGAGCAGTACTTC.

This sequence joins TRBV6-2 or TRBV6-3 and TRBJ2-1; 8 bases are shared with TRBD2. Germline V gene sequence: CDR1 MNHEY, CDR2 SVGEGT. With 5 bases clipped from V and 2 bases from J, the junction kept 2 bases outside the gene matches. The CDR3 is 14 amino acids. CDR3 protein: CASSTSGTYNEQFF. In DNA, the CDR3 is TGTGCCAGCAGTACTAGCGGAACCTACAATGAGCAGTTCTTC.

The chain combines TRBV25-1 with TRBJ2-5; maybe TRBD1 (5 bases). V dropped 3 bases and J dropped 5 bases, with 13 bases sitting between them. CDR1 MGHDK and CDR2 SYGVNS come from the germline V gene. The CDR3 spans 14 residues. The DNA of the CDR3 is TGTGCCAGCAGTGAGGCCAGGGATGCGGAGACCCAGTACTTC. It is translated as CASSEARDAETQYF.

This clonotype was picked up a small number of times. The chain recombines TRBV7-2 with TRBJ2-1; D unclear. There are 16 residues in the CDR3. Germline CDR1 SGHTA, CDR2 FQGNSA. The V end was cut by 1 base, the J end by 5 bases, with 15 bases between. The CDR3 DNA follows: TGTGCCAGCAGCTTAGGGCCCAGAAGCGCAAACAATGAGCAGTTCTTC. Its translation is CASSLGPRSANNEQFF.

In its sample, this clonotype was seen a few times. V usage is TRBV15 and J usage is TRBJ2-6; the match to TRBD1 covers 9 bases. The CDR3 length is 16 residues. The germline V gene encodes CDR1 LNHNV and CDR2 YYDKDF (reference sequence). Trimming cost V 3 bases and J 8 bases; bases outside gene matches: 8. This CDR3 is CATSSHRQGGSNVLTF. The DNA of the CDR3 is TGTGCCACCAGCAGCCACCGACAGGGGGGTTCCAACGTCCTGACTTTC.

This clonotype came up many times. V usage is TRBV12-3 or TRBV12-4 and J usage is TRBJ2-1; unclear D gene. V was cut by 2 bases and J by 4 bases, with 6 bases left in between. The CDR3 runs 13 residues. CDR3 nucleotides: TGTGCCAGCAGTTTATTGAGATACAATGAGCAGTTCTTC. Its translation: CASSLLRYNEQFF.

The chain links TRBV30 to TRBJ2-3, with D unresolved. The CDR3 sequence is 10 residues long. Germline V gives CDR1 GTSNPN, CDR2 SVGIG (reference sequence). Trimming left V 0 bases short and J 8 bases short, with 3 bases between. The CDR3 here is CAWSVTTQYF. The CDR3 DNA reads TGTGCCTGGAGTGTAACTACGCAGTATTTT.

The chain employs TRBV5-1 and TRBJ2-1; 9 nucleotides line up with TRBD2. The germline V gene has CDR1 SGHRS and CDR2 YFSETQ. The CDR3 contains 15 residues. J lost 2 bases, V lost 4 bases, and 4 bases had no gene match. DNA for the CDR3: TGCGCCAGCAGCGTTAGCGGGAGACCCTACAATGAGCAGTTCTTC. This codes for CASSVSGRPYNEQFF.